These T cell receptor beta chains were read from a single sample in a study of blood T cell repertoires in COVID-19. Sequencing used immunoSEQ multiplex PCR; TCRdb keeps in-frame clones, though not all of them. The data show some 370,000 clones, around 83% seen once. The specimen was PBMCs or T cells enriched from blood (not recorded which). The receptors stem from a woman between 50 and 59 years old who had recovered from COVID-19. CDR3s include the opening cysteine and the closing phenylalanine or tryptophan. D genes are given only for firm matches. Rows give clone size only sometimes, using once, few, many, or a class for an expanded clone.

v_gene: TRBV28
j_gene: TRBJ1-1
abundance: .
d_gene: .
CDR3aa: CASSYGTGGPEAFF
CDR3nt: TGTGCCAGCAGTTATGGGACGGGGGGGCCTGAAGCTTTCTTT

v_gene: TRBV7-9
j_gene: TRBJ1-6
abundance: .
d_gene: .
CDR3aa: CASSLTGTPNSPLHF
CDR3nt: TGTGCCAGCAGCTTGACCGGGACACCGAATTCACCCCTCCACTTT

v_gene: TRBV5-5
j_gene: TRBJ2-2
abundance: .
d_gene: TRBD2
CDR3aa: CASSETSGSPGELFF
CDR3nt: TGTGCCAGCAGCGAGACTAGCGGGAGTCCCGGGGAGCTGTTTTTT

v_gene: TRBV2
j_gene: TRBJ2-5
abundance: .
d_gene: TRBD2
CDR3aa: CASSGGLAGVETQYF
CDR3nt: TGTGCCAGCAGTGGGGGACTAGCGGGGGTAGAGACCCAGTACTTC

v_gene: TRBV5-1
j_gene: TRBJ1-4
abundance: .
d_gene: .
CDR3aa: CASSGGRANEKLFF
CDR3nt: TGCGCCAGCAGTGGGGGCAGGGCAAATGAAAAACTGTTTTTT

v_gene: TRBV6-5
j_gene: TRBJ2-7
abundance: .
d_gene: TRBD2
CDR3aa: CASTRGLVGSGEQYF
CDR3nt: TGTGCCAGCACCCGGGGACTAGTAGGATCGGGCGAGCAGTACTTC

v_gene: TRBV5-1
j_gene: TRBJ2-7
abundance: .
d_gene: .
CDR3aa: CASSLTGSSYEQYF
CDR3nt: TGCGCCAGCAGCTTAACAGGGAGCTCCTACGAGCAGTACTTC

v_gene: TRBV27
j_gene: TRBJ2-1
abundance: .
d_gene: TRBD1
CDR3aa: CASTPQGQLINSYNEQFF
CDR3nt: TGTGCCAGCACCCCCCAGGGACAGCTGATTAACTCCTACAATGAGCAGTTCTTC

v_gene: TRBV19
j_gene: TRBJ1-3
abundance: once
d_gene: .
CDR3aa: CASSPTGTGNTIYF
CDR3nt: TGTGCCAGTAGTCCCACAGGGACTGGAAACACCATATATTTT

v_gene: TRBV27
j_gene: TRBJ2-5
abundance: .
d_gene: .
CDR3aa: CASSPRTDKKTQYF
CDR3nt: TGTGCCAGCAGTCCCCGGACAGACAAGAAGACCCAGTACTTC